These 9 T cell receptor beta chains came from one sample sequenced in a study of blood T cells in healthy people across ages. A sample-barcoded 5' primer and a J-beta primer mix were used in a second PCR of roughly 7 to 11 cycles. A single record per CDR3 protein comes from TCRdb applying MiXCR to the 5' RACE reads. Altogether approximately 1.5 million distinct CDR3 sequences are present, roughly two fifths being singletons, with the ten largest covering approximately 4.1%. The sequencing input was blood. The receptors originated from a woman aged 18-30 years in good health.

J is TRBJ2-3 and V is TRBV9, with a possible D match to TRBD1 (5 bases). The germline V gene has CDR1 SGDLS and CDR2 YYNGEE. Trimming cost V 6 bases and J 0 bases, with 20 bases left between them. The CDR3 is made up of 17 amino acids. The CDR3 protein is CASTPRQGKGSTDTQYF. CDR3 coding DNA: TGTGCCAGCACCCCGAGGCAGGGCAAGGGGAGCACAGATACGCAGTATTTT.

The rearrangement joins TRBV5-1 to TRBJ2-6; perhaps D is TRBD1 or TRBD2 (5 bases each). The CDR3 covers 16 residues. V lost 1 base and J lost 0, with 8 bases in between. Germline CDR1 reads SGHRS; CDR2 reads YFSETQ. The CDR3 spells CASSLMGDSGANVLTF. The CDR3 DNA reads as TGCGCCAGCAGCTTGATGGGGGACTCTGGGGCCAACGTCCTGACTTTC. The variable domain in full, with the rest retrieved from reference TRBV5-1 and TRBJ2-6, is KAGVTQTPRYLIKTRGQQVTLSCSPISGHRSVSWYQQTPGQGLQFLFEYFSETQRNKGNFPGRFSGRQFSNSRSEMNVSTLELGDSALYLCASSLMGDSGANVLTFGAGSRLTVL.

The CDR3 coding sequence is TGTGCCAGCAGGGGTACAGGGATGCATACGCAGTATTTT. Protein product: CASRGTGMHTQYF. V is TRBV6-6 and J is TRBJ2-3; D possibly corresponds to TRBD1 (6 bases). Deletions cut 6 bases from V and 7 bases from J, with 14 bases between. CDR1 and CDR2 (germline): MNHNY, SVGAGI (reference sequence). The CDR3 consists of 13 residues.

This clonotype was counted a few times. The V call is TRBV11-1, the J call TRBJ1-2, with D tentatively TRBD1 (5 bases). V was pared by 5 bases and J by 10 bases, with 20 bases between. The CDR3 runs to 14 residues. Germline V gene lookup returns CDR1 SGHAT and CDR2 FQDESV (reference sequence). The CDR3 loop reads CASSIGTANYDYTF. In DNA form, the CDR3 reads TGTGCCAGCAGCATCGGGACTGCTAACTACGACTACACCTTC.

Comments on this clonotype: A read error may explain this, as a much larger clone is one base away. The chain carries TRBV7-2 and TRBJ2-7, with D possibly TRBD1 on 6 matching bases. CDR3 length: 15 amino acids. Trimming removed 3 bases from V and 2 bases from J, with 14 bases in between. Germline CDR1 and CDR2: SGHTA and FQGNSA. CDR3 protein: CASSFGQGSPYEQYF. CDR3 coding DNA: TGTGCCAGCAGCTTTGGGCAGGGGAGCCCCTACGAGCAGTACTTC. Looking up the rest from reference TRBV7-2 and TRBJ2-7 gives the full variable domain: GAGVSQSPSNKVTEKGKDVELRCDPISGHTALYWYRQSLGQGLEFLIYFQGNSAPDKSGLPSDRFSAERTGGSVSTLTIQRTQQEDSAVYLCASSFGQGSPYEQYFGPGTRLTVT.

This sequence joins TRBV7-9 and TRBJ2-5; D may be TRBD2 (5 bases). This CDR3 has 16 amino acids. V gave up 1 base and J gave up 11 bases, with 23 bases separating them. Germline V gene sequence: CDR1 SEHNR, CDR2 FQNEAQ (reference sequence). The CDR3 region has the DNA TGTGCCAGCAGCTTAGAGTGGGGAACGGGGTCGAGTGAGCAGTACTTC. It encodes CASSLEWGTGSSEQYF.

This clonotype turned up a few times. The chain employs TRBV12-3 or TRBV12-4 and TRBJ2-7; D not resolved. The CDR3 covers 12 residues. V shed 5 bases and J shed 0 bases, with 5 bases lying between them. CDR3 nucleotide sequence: TGTGCCAGCAGTAACCGCTCCTACGAGCAGTACTTC. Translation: CASSNRSYEQYF.

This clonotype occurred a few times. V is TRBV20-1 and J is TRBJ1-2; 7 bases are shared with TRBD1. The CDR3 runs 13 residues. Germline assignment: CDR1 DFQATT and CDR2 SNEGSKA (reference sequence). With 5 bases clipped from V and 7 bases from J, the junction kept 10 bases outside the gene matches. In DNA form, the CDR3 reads TGCAGTGCTCCGAGACAGGGTCGCGTTGGCTACACCTTC. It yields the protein CSAPRQGRVGYTF.

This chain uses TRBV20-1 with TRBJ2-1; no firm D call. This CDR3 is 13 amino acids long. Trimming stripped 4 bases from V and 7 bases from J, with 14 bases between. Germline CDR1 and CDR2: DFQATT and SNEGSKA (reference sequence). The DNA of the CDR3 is TGCAGTGCTACCGGGCCCGCGGATAATGAGCAGTTCTTC. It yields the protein CSATGPADNEQFF.